The rows below give T cell receptor beta chains drawn from one sample of a study of CD8+ T cells in alopecia areata. Assay: immunoSEQ multiplex PCR; the TCRdb copy retains only in-frame clones and omits some. The data contain about 140,000 clones, about 51% of them singletons. The starting material was CD4+ T cells sorted from blood, obtained at week 0. The receptor source for this set is a human donor with alopecia areata. Each CDR3 is given with its conserved first and last residue.

j_call v_call cdr3_aa
TRBJ2-7 TRBV6-5 CASSSHSSGSYEQYF
TRBJ1-1 TRBV7-2 CASSLATGLGTEAFF
TRBJ1-1 TRBV29-1 CSVLTGGAHTEAFF
TRBJ1-5 TRBV30 CAGSPGSNQPQHF
TRBJ2-2 TRBV7-9 CASSTTDRFGGELFF
TRBJ2-1 TRBV20-1 CSARFNREQFF
TRBJ1-4 TRBV6-5 CASSYRGGGLFF
TRBJ2-1 TRBV9 CASSPKTTSQSWEQFF
TRBJ2-3 TRBV29-1 CSAQQGRDRGTDTQYF
TRBJ2-1 TRBV20-1 CSVFPYNEQFF
TRBJ2-3 TRBV7-8 CASSLAGAWNTQYF
TRBJ2-7 TRBV6-5 CASSSPPVNEQYF
TRBJ1-2 TRBV9 CASSVVGASGYTF
TRBJ2-7 TRBV29-1 CSVALPVGGAFNEQYF
TRBJ1-1 TRBV29-1 CSVEVNTEAFF
TRBJ2-7 TRBV5-1 CASSSNYEQYF
TRBJ1-5 TRBV10-3 CAPRRGRGWSNQPQHF
TRBJ2-1 TRBV27 CASSSTVPSGSFDEQFF
TRBJ1-4 TRBV15 CATSRGTSREKLFF
TRBJ2-3 TRBV4-2 CASSPLGSSGSGWDTDTQYF
TRBJ2-5 TRBV29-1 CSVDYIPQETQYF
TRBJ2-3 TRBV4-2 CASSLVGTSPADTQYF
TRBJ2-3 TRBV2 CASSARGTDTQYF
TRBJ2-5 TRBV7-2 CASSFTRAQETQYF
TRBJ2-3 TRBV5-1 CASSSQTRADTQYF
TRBJ1-2 TRBV2 CASSSTGSNYGYTF
TRBJ2-7 TRBV28 CAVSRTVPSYEQYF
TRBJ1-1 TRBV9 CASSVVQNTEAFF
TRBJ2-4 TRBV5-1 CASSLEGTVSKNIQYF
TRBJ1-5 TRBV6-1 CASSVRGNQPQHF